Following are 9 T cell receptor beta chains from one sample sequenced in a study of cytotoxic CD8 clonotypes in ibrutinib-treated CLL. Libraries were prepared by immunoSEQ multiplex PCR; TCRdb keeps only in-frame clonotypes and omits some of them. The sample has about 29,000 clones; 76% are singletons. Sequenced here: PBMCs, sampled after 36 months of ibrutinib treatment. Receptors were obtained from a human donor with chronic lymphocytic leukemia.

The chain is built from TRBV5-4 and TRBJ1-1; D not resolved. The CDR3 is made up of 15 amino acids. CDR1 and CDR2 (germline): SGHNT, YYREEE (reference sequence). The V and J ends lost 4 bases and 4 bases respectively, with 17 bases between them. The CDR3 DNA reads TGTGCCAGCAGCACCGAATGGAGCGAGGGCACTGAAGCTTTCTTT. Residues: CASSTEWSEGTEAFF.

The rearrangement uses TRBV19 and TRBJ1-2, with unresolved D. The V gene lost 4 bases and the J gene lost 3 bases, with 24 bases spanning the gap. From germline, CDR1 is LNHDA and CDR2 SQIVND (reference sequence). This CDR3 contains 18 residues. The CDR3 spells CASSTKVPDLAQHYGYTF. The CDR3 DNA follows: TGTGCCAGTAGTACGAAAGTCCCGGATTTGGCCCAACACTATGGCTACACCTTC.

The rearrangement links TRBV5-1 to TRBJ2-3, with D perhaps matching TRBD1 (5 bases). The germline V gene has CDR1 SGHRS and CDR2 YFSETQ. The CDR3 loop spans 15 amino acids. With 0 bases removed from V and 5 bases from J, the gap between germline ends came to 13 bases. The CDR3 DNA reads TGCGCCAGCAGCTTGGAGTCAGGGATGATAGATACGCAGTATTTT. This gives the protein CASSLESGMIDTQYF.

The rearrangement uses TRBV7-9 and TRBJ1-1; a possible D gene is TRBD1 (6 bases). V was cut by 11 bases and J by 0 bases, with 10 bases left in between. The germline gives CDR1 SEHNR, CDR2 FQNEAQ (reference sequence). CDR3 length equals 12 residues. CDR3 protein: CASRTVNTEAFF. CDR3 DNA sequence: TGTGCCTCTCGGACAGTGAACACTGAAGCTTTCTTT. The variable domain in full, completed from reference TRBV7-9 and TRBJ1-1, reads DTGVSQNPRHKITKRGQNVTFRCDPISEHNRLYWYRQTLGQGPEFLTYFQNEAQLEKSRLLSDRFSAERPKGSFSTLEIQRTEQGDSAMYLCASRTVNTEAFFGQGTRLTVV.

This clone was observed once. The chain carries TRBV7-8 and TRBJ2-7; a possible D gene is TRBD2 (6 bases). CDR1 is SGHVS and CDR2 is FQNEAQ in the germline V gene. Trimming pared 6 bases from V and 2 bases from J, leaving 14 bases between. This CDR3 has 14 residues. CDR3 coding DNA: TGTGCCAGCAGTCGCATCAGGGAGGCCTACGAGCAGTACTTC. This sequence encodes CASSRIREAYEQYF. Full variable domain (missing parts from reference TRBV7-8 and TRBJ2-7): GAGVSQSPRYKVAKRGQDVALRCDPISGHVSLFWYQQALGQGPEFLTYFQNEAQLDKSGLPSDRFFAERPEGSVSTLKIQRTQQEDSAVYLCASSRIREAYEQYFGPGTRLTVT.

This clone was detected only a few times. This chain links TRBV9 with TRBJ1-2, with 9 bases aligning to TRBD1. V was pared by 3 bases and J by 4 bases, with 1 base of the junction left unmatched. CDR3 size: 13 residues. Germline V gene lookup returns CDR1 SGDLS and CDR2 YYNGEE. CDR3 coding DNA: TGTGCCAGCAGCGCGGACAGGGGCTATGGCTACACCTTC. This gives the protein CASSADRGYGYTF.

The rearrangement joins TRBV7-9 to TRBJ1-4; D is possibly TRBD1 (6 bases). From germline, CDR1 is SEHNR and CDR2 FQNEAQ (reference sequence). The CDR3 contains 17 residues. Trimming shortened V by 5 bases and J by 7 bases, and 23 bases separated the two germline ends. Here the CDR3 reads CASSPSGAGHGSEKLFF. As DNA, the CDR3 is TGTGCCAGCAGCCCGTCGGGCGCGGGACACGGTAGTGAAAAACTGTTTTTT.

The chain links TRBV5-4 to TRBJ2-7, with TRBD2 matching 7 bases. CDR3 length: 15 residues. Trimming cost V 1 base and J 0 bases; bases outside gene matches: 4. CDR1 and CDR2 (germline): SGHNT, YYREEE (reference sequence). DNA of the CDR3: TGTGCCAGCAGCTTGTCGCGGGGGAGCTCCTACGAGCAGTACTTC. As protein: CASSLSRGSSYEQYF.

The gene calls are TRBV29-1 and TRBJ1-2; D is possibly TRBD1 (5 bases). The CDR3 covers 14 residues. V was pared by 6 bases and J by 0 bases, with 14 bases between. Germline assignment: CDR1 SQVTM and CDR2 ANQGSEA. This CDR3 reads CSVGGAGPNYGYTF. As DNA, the CDR3 is TGCAGCGTCGGAGGGGCAGGCCCTAACTATGGCTACACCTTC.